This T cell receptor (beta chain) is from a study of blood T cell repertoires in COVID-19. Study-level information: Italy, Spain and the United States were the sources of the convalescent and acute COVID-19 samples. Nucleic acid was either cDNA or gDNA, and it came from T cells, B-cell-depleted T cells, or PBMCs.

The CDR3 runs to 12 residues. V was cut by 7 bases and J by 4 bases, with 8 bases left in between. Germline V gene lookup returns CDR1 MDHEN and CDR2 SYDVKM. This table comes from immunoSEQ multiplex PCR, and its TCRdb copy is limited to in-frame clones, with some not included. This table holds tens of thousands of clones, roughly 88% found once. The chain links TRBV28 to TRBJ1-3, with D unresolved. Specimen: peripheral blood. The clonotype was recovered from a human donor in a cohort sampled during active COVID-19. CDR3 bases: TGTGCCAGCACCCTGCGGGGAAACACCATATATTTT. This codes for CASTLRGNTIYF. The full variable domain, its missing parts supplied by reference TRBV28 and TRBJ1-3, is DVKVTQSSRYLVKRTGEKVFLECVQDMDHENMFWYRQDPGLGLRLIYFSYDVKMKEKGDIPEGYSVSREKKERFSLILESASTNQTSMYLCASTLRGNTIYFGEGSWLTVV.